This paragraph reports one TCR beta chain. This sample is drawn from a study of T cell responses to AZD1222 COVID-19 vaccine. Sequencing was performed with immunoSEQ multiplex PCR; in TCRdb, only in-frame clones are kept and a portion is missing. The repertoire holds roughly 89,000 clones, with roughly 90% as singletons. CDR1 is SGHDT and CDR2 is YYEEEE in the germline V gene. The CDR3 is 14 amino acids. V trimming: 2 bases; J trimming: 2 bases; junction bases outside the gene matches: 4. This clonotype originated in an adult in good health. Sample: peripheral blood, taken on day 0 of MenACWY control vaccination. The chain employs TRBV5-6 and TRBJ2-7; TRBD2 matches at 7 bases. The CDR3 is CASSFFGGTYEQYF. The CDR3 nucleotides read TGTGCCAGCAGCTTTTTCGGGGGGACCTACGAGCAGTACTTC.